The clone carrying this TCR beta chain was seen more than once but under ten times. The antigen is undetermined. This sample stems from a study of T-cell reconstitution after alpha-beta-depleted transplantation in children. Notes on the study in general: By about two months after transplant, alpha-beta T cells reportedly arose from several hundred graft clones that had expanded.

Unique molecular identifiers were incorporated when the TCRbeta library was constructed. TCRdb analysed the PCR reads with MiXCR anew, one entry per CDR3 protein. The repertoire consists of 350,000 to 500,000 distinct CDR3 sequences, with approximately 41% occurring once and the leading ten covering around 29%. V was clipped by 2 bases and J by 8 bases, with 15 bases between them. CDR1 SEHNR and CDR2 FQNEAQ come from the germline V gene (reference sequence). CDR3 size: 14 residues. The specimen comprised PBMCs, sampled before TCRalphabeta/CD19-depleted stem cell transplant. The sequence was collected from a girl aged 2-10 years with aplastic anemia, due to receive a stem cell transplant. The J gene is TRBJ1-2, the V gene TRBV7-9; D is possibly TRBD1 (5 bases). CDR3 in amino acids: CASSLRSGLGGYTF. The CDR3 DNA sequence: TGTGCCAGCAGCTTAAGGTCGGGGCTGGGGGGCTACACCTTC.